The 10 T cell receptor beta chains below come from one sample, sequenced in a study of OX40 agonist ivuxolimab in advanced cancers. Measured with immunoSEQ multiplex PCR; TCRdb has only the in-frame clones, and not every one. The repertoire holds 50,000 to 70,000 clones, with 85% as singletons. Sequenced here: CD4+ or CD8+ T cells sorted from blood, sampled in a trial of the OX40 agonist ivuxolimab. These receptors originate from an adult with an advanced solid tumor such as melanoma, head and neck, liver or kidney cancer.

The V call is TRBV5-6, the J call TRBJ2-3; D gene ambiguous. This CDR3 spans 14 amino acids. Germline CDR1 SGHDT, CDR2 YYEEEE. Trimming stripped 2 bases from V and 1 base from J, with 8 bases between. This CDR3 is CASSFSGGTDTQYF. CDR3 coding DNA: TGTGCCAGCAGCTTTTCTGGGGGCACAGATACGCAGTATTTT.

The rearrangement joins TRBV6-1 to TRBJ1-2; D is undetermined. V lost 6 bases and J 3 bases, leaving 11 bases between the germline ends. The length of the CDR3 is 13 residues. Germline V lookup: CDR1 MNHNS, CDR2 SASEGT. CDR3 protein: CASSLDLDYGYTF. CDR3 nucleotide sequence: TGTGCCAGCAGCCTAGACTTGGACTATGGCTACACCTTC.

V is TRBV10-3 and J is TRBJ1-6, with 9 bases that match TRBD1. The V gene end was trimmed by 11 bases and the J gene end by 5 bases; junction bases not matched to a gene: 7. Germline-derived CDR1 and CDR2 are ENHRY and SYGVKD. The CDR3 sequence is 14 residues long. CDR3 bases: TGTGCCGTATCCCGGGACAGGGATAATTCACCCCTCCACTTT. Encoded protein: CAVSRDRDNSPLHF.

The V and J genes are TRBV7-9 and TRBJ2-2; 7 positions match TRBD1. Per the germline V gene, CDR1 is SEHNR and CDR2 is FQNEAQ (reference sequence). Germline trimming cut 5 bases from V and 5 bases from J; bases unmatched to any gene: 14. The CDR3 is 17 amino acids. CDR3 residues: CASSPFPGRGWTGELFF. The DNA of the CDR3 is TGTGCCAGCAGCCCGTTCCCGGGCAGGGGGTGGACCGGGGAGCTGTTTTTT.

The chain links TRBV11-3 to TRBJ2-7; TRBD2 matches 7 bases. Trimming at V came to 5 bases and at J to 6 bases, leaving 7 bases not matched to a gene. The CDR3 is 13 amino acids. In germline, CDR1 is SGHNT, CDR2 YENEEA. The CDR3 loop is CASSRDYNSEQYF. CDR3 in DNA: TGTGCCAGCAGCCGGGACTACAACTCCGAGCAGTACTTC.

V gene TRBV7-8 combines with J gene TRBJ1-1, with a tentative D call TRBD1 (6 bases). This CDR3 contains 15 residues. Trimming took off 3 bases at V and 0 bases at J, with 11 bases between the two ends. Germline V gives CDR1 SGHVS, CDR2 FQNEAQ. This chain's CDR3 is CASSFPGHLNTEAFF. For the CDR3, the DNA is TGTGCCAGCAGCTTTCCGGGACATCTGAACACTGAAGCTTTCTTT.

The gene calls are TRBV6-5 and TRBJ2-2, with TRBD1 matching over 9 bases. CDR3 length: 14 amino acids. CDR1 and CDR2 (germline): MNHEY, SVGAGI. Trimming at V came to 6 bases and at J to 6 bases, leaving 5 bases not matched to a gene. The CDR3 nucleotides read TGTGCCAGCAGGTCCGGGACAGGGTCCGGGGAGCTGTTTTTT. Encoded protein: CASRSGTGSGELFF.

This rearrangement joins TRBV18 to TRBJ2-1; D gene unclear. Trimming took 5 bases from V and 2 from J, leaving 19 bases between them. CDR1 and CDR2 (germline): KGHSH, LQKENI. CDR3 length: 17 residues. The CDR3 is CASSSVGSRPPYNEQFF. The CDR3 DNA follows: TGTGCCAGCTCATCAGTGGGGTCCCGACCTCCCTACAATGAGCAGTTCTTC.

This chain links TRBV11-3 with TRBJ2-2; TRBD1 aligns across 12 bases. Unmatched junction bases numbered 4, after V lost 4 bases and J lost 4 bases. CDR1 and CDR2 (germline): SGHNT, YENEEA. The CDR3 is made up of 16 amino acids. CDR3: CASSSGTGGTTGELFF. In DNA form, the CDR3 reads TGTGCCAGCAGCTCGGGGACAGGGGGCACCACCGGGGAGCTGTTTTTT.

The CDR3 DNA is TGCGCCAGCACGCAGGGGGCTGAATTTAATGAGCAGTTCTTC. This translates into CASTQGAEFNEQFF. The V call is TRBV5-1, the J call TRBJ2-1, with 8 nucleotides matching TRBD1. Germline V gives CDR1 SGHRS, CDR2 YFSETQ. Trimming cost V 6 bases and J 7 bases; bases outside gene matches: 9. CDR3 length equals 14 residues.